The next 13 T cell receptor beta chains were all read from a single sample in a study of blood T cell repertoires in COVID-19. Assay used: immunoSEQ multiplex PCR; TCRdb lists only in-frame clones, some missing. The sample includes approximately 300,000 clones, about nine tenths of them seen just once. The sequencing input was peripheral blood. The receptors stem from a woman aged 30 to 39 with COVID-19, enrolled during active disease.

V and J are TRBV10-3 and TRBJ1-1; D not resolved. This CDR3 is 14 amino acids long. The V end was cut by 2 bases, the J end by 1 base, with 8 bases between. Looked up from germline, CDR1 is ENHRY and CDR2 is SYGVKD. The CDR3 region is CAISERGKNTEAFF. Written as DNA, the CDR3 is TGTGCCATCAGTGAGCGCGGCAAGAACACTGAAGCTTTCTTT.

This clone has just one count. V gene TRBV19 combines with J gene TRBJ2-5; D might be TRBD1 (5 bases). CDR1 LNHDA and CDR2 SQIVND come from the germline V gene (reference sequence). V lost 2 bases to trimming and J lost 9 bases, with 13 bases between them. The CDR3 runs 13 residues. DNA for the CDR3: TGTGCCAGTAGTATATCCAGGGCCGGGCCCCAGTACTTC. This translates into CASSISRAGPQYF.

Only one count was recorded for this clone. The chain is built from TRBV29-1 and TRBJ2-3, with a possible D match to TRBD2 (5 bases). Trimming left V 3 bases short and J 11 bases short, with 21 bases between. Germline loops: CDR1 SQVTM, CDR2 ANQGSEA. This CDR3 has 14 amino acids. CDR3 DNA: TGCAGCGTTGATTCGTGGACTTCCAAGGACGGGCAGTATTTT. Translated, it gives CSVDSWTSKDGQYF.

The chain uses TRBV28 and TRBJ2-3, with 7 bases matching TRBD2. The V gene end was trimmed by 4 bases and the J gene end by 1 base; junction bases not matched to a gene: 11. From germline, CDR1 is MDHEN and CDR2 SYDVKM. CDR3 length: 17 amino acids. The CDR3: CASSSLGGRLGTDTQYF. For the CDR3, the DNA is TGTGCCAGCAGTTCCCTGGGGGGGAGGCTCGGCACAGATACGCAGTATTTT.

The chain carries TRBV19 and TRBJ1-1; D is unclear. CDR1 LNHDA and CDR2 SQIVND come from the germline V gene (reference sequence). Deletions cut 6 bases from V and 0 bases from J, with 11 bases between. The CDR3 runs to 14 residues. The CDR3 nucleotides are TGTGCCAGTAGACAGATTTACCTGAACACTGAAGCTTTCTTT. Encoded protein: CASRQIYLNTEAFF.

This chain links TRBV11-2 with TRBJ1-1, with 7 bases lining up with TRBD1. Germline loops: CDR1 SGHAT, CDR2 FQNNGV. V lost 5 bases, J lost 0 bases, and 9 bases stayed unmatched. CDR3 size: 16 residues. For the CDR3, the DNA is TGTGCCAGCAGCAGCGGACAGGCCTCGATGAACACTGAAGCTTTCTTT. Encoded protein: CASSSGQASMNTEAFF.

This chain joins TRBV7-2 and TRBJ2-5; 10 nucleotides line up with TRBD2. The CDR3 covers 14 residues. Trimming took 5 bases from V and 4 from J; bases not matched to a gene: 4. The germline V gene encodes CDR1 SGHTA and CDR2 FQGNSA. The CDR3, as DNA: TGTGCCAGCAGCCCTAGCGGGAGTCTAGAGACCCAGTACTTC. Translating gives CASSPSGSLETQYF.

The gene calls are TRBV5-1 and TRBJ2-5, with D possibly TRBD2 on 6 matching bases. Trimming took off 9 bases at V and 3 bases at J, with 15 bases between the two ends. Germline-derived CDR1 and CDR2 are SGHRS and YFSETQ. This CDR3 is built from 13 residues. The CDR3 loop is CATRVGTEETQYF. The CDR3 DNA follows: TGCGCCACCCGAGTTGGGACTGAAGAGACCCAGTACTTC.

CDR3: CASKGVGTTKNIQYF. CDR3 bases: TGTGCCAGCAAAGGGGTGGGGACTACCAAAAACATTCAGTACTTC. This chain connects TRBV6-5 to TRBJ2-4; 7 bases match TRBD2. This CDR3 has 15 residues. After removal of 7 bases from V and 2 bases from J, the junction contained 8 bases not matched to a gene. Germline values: CDR1 MNHEY, CDR2 SVGAGI.

In DNA, the CDR3 is TGTGCCAGCAGCTTAATTGGTTGGCGGACAGGTGGTAGCAATGAGCAGTTCTTC. As protein: CASSLIGWRTGGSNEQFF. The chain uses TRBV11-2 and TRBJ2-1; 7 bases are a match to TRBD1. The trim removed 2 bases at V and 6 bases at J, leaving 16 bases unmatched. This CDR3 contains 18 residues. CDR1 and CDR2 from the germline V gene are SGHAT and FQNNGV.

This chain joins TRBV6-6 and TRBJ2-5; D is unclear. V lost 10 bases and J lost 0, with 15 bases in between. This CDR3 comprises 14 residues. CDR1 MNHNY and CDR2 SVGAGI come from the germline V gene (reference sequence). The CDR3 DNA reads TGTGCCACTCGCGGCTCTTTATACCAAGAGACCCAGTACTTC. Protein sequence: CATRGSLYQETQYF.

The rearrangement joins TRBV18 to TRBJ2-5; 7 bases match TRBD2. CDR1 and CDR2 (germline): KGHSH, LQKENI. The CDR3 runs to 13 residues. The junction had 4 bases not matched to a gene; V was cut back by 6 bases and J by 3 bases. CDR3 DNA sequence: TGTGCCAGCTCCCCGGGACTAAAAGAGACCCAGTACTTC. Encoded protein: CASSPGLKETQYF. The variable domain in full, completed from reference TRBV18 and TRBJ2-5, reads NAGVMQNPRHLVRRRGQEARLRCSPMKGHSHVYWYRQLPEEGLKFMVYLQKENIIDESGMPKERFSAEFPKEGPSILRIQQVVRGDSAAYFCASSPGLKETQYFGPGTRLLVL.

The chain is built from TRBV5-4 and TRBJ2-1, with 9 bases that match TRBD2. The CDR3 is 14 amino acids. In germline, CDR1 is SGHNT, CDR2 YYREEE (reference sequence). J lost 5 bases, V lost 5 bases, and 5 bases had no gene match. CDR3 in DNA: TGTGCCAGCAGTAGACTAGCGGTGGACAATGAGCAGTTCTTC. Translating gives CASSRLAVDNEQFF.